This entry features one T cell receptor beta chain sequence. The record originates from a study of blood T cell repertoires in COVID-19. Study at large: Both acute and convalescent COVID-19 samples were obtained from the United States, Italy and Spain.

Original analysis: From reference gene primer amplification, estimates of nucleated cell counts were derived. Sequencing was performed with immunoSEQ multiplex PCR; in TCRdb, only in-frame clones are kept and a portion is missing. That table gives V, J and clone size, and the DNA gave D and trimming. The table includes about 90,000 clones, under 95% detected once. Trimming took 5 bases from V and 4 from J, leaving 14 bases between them. This CDR3 is 15 amino acids long. Germline-derived CDR1 and CDR2 are SNHLY and FYNNEI. The material sequenced was peripheral blood. This clonotype originated in a human donor with active COVID-19. The donor label of this sample is uncertain. This chain connects TRBV2 to TRBJ2-2; a weak D match, TRBD1 (5 bases). CDR3 in DNA: TGTGCCAGCAGTCTCGGGCAGGGCCCCACCGGGGAGCTGTTTTTT. It specifies CASSLGQGPTGELFF.